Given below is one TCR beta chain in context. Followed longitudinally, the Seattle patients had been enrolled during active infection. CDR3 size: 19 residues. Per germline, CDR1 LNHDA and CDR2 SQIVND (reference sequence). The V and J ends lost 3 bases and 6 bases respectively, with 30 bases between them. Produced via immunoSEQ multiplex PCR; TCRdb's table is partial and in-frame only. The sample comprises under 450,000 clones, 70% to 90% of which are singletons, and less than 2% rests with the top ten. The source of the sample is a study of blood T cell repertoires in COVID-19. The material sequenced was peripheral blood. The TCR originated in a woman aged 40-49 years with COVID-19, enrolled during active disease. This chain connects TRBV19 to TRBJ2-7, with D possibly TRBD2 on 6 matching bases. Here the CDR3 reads CASSIGGGGVGLPVSEQYF. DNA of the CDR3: TGTGCCAGTAGTATTGGTGGTGGAGGGGTTGGTTTACCGGTCTCCGAGCAGTACTTC.